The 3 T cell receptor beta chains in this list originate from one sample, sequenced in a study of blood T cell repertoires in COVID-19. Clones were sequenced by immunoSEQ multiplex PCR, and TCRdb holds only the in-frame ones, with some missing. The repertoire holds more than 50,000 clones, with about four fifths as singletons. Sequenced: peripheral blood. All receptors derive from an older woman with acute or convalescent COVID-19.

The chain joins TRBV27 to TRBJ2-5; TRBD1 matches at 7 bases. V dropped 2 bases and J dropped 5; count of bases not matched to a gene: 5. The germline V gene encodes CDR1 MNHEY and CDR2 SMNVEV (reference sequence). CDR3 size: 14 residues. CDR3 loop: CASSLRGPGETQYF. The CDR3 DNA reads TGTGCCAGCAGTTTAAGGGGGCCGGGGGAGACCCAGTACTTC.

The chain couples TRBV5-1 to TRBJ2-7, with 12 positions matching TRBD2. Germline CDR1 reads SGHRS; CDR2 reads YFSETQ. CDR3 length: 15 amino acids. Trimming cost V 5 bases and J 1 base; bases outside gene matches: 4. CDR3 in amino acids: CASRPTSGGSYEQYF. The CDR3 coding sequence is TGCGCCAGCAGACCGACTAGCGGGGGTTCCTACGAGCAGTACTTC.

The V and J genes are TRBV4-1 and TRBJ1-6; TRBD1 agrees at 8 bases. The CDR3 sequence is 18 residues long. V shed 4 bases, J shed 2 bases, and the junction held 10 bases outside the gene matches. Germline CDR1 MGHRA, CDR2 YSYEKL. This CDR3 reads CASSRTGKVEAYNSPLHF. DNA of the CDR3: TGCGCCAGCAGCCGGACAGGGAAAGTAGAGGCCTATAATTCACCCCTCCACTTT.